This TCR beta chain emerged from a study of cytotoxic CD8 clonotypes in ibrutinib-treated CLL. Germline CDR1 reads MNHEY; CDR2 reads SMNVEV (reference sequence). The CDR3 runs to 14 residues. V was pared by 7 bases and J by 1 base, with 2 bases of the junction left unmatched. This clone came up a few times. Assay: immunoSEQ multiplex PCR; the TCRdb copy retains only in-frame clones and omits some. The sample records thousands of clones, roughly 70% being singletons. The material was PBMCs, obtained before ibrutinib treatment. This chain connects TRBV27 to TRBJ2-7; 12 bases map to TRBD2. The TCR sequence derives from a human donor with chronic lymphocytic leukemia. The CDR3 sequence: CASNGLAGSYEQYF. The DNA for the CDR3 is TGTGCCAGCAACGGACTAGCGGGATCCTACGAGCAGTACTTC.